Listed below are T cell receptor beta chains from one sample, sequenced in a study of blood T cell repertoires in COVID-19. The table came from immunoSEQ multiplex PCR; TCRdb's copy has only in-frame clones and leaves some out. In the table there are about 170,000 clones, roughly 83% of which are singletons. The sample consisted of peripheral blood. The receptors were gathered from a man younger than 35 with active or convalescent COVID-19. The CDR3 runs from the conserved cysteine through the conserved F or W. Fields, in order: J gene, D gene, CDR3 length, V gene, clone size, CDR3 protein, CDR3 DNA. The D gene is left open where the match is weak. Clone size is given for some rows only: seen once, a few or many times, or a class if the clone is expanded.

j_gene: TRBJ2-5; d_gene: TRBD2; len: 15; v_gene: TRBV5-1; abundance: .; CDR3aa: CASSPGGAGQETQYF; CDR3nt: TGCGCCAGCAGCCCCGGGGGGGCGGGCCAAGAGACCCAGTACTTC
j_gene: TRBJ2-1; d_gene: TRBD2; len: 17; v_gene: TRBV5-4; abundance: .; CDR3aa: CASSSRGIAGDLDEQFF; CDR3nt: TGTGCCAGCAGCTCCCGGGGGATAGCGGGGGACCTGGATGAGCAGTTCTTC
j_gene: TRBJ2-6; d_gene: .; len: 16; v_gene: TRBV6-1; abundance: .; CDR3aa: CASSDIRRAGANVLTF; CDR3nt: TGTGCCAGCAGTGATATCAGGCGCGCTGGGGCCAACGTCCTGACTTTC
j_gene: TRBJ2-2; d_gene: TRBD2; len: 19; v_gene: TRBV3-1/TRBV3-2; abundance: .; CDR3aa: CASSHPRGLAGGSTGELFF; CDR3nt: TGTGCCAGCAGCCACCCACGAGGACTAGCGGGAGGCAGCACCGGGGAGCTGTTTTTT
j_gene: TRBJ1-4; d_gene: .; len: 16; v_gene: TRBV28; abundance: .; CDR3aa: CASSLGGGATNEKLFF; CDR3nt: TGTGCCAGCAGTTTAGGTGGGGGCGCAACTAATGAAAAACTGTTTTTT
j_gene: TRBJ1-4; d_gene: .; len: 11; v_gene: TRBV2; abundance: .; CDR3aa: CASTPGRGLFF; CDR3nt: TGTGCCAGCACCCCGGGGAGGGGATTGTTTTTT
j_gene: TRBJ1-4; d_gene: TRBD1; len: 15; v_gene: TRBV28; abundance: .; CDR3aa: CASSLGGQASEKLFF; CDR3nt: TGTGCCAGCAGTCTGGGGGGACAGGCGAGTGAAAAACTGTTTTTT
j_gene: TRBJ2-4; d_gene: .; len: 13; v_gene: TRBV20-1; abundance: .; CDR3aa: CSASNRPKNIQYF; CDR3nt: TGCAGTGCTAGTAACAGGCCCAAAAACATTCAGTACTTC
j_gene: TRBJ2-1; d_gene: .; len: 13; v_gene: TRBV19; abundance: .; CDR3aa: CASSRRQDDEQFF; CDR3nt: TGTGCCAGTAGTAGGAGACAGGACGATGAGCAGTTCTTC
j_gene: TRBJ2-3; d_gene: TRBD1; len: 17; v_gene: TRBV5-1; abundance: .; CDR3aa: CASQQGPTGGSTDTQYF; CDR3nt: TGCGCCAGCCAGCAAGGGCCGACAGGGGGGTCGACAGATACGCAGTATTTT
j_gene: TRBJ1-2; d_gene: .; len: 10; v_gene: TRBV20-1; abundance: .; CDR3aa: CSATDYGYTF; CDR3nt: TGCAGTGCTACGGACTATGGCTACACCTTC
j_gene: TRBJ2-1; d_gene: TRBD2; len: 15; v_gene: TRBV4-2; abundance: .; CDR3aa: CASSQAGGRVNEQFF; CDR3nt: TGTGCCAGCAGCCAAGCGGGCGGGAGGGTAAATGAGCAGTTCTTC
j_gene: TRBJ1-1; d_gene: .; len: 12; v_gene: TRBV30; abundance: .; CDR3aa: CAWGPQNTEAFF; CDR3nt: TGTGCCTGGGGCCCACAGAACACTGAAGCTTTCTTT
j_gene: TRBJ2-1; d_gene: TRBD2; len: 18; v_gene: TRBV7-7; abundance: .; CDR3aa: CASSLNPPKTSGNNEQFF; CDR3nt: TGTGCCAGCAGCTTAAATCCCCCCAAGACTAGCGGTAACAATGAGCAGTTCTTC
j_gene: TRBJ2-1; d_gene: TRBD1; len: 16; v_gene: TRBV6-2/TRBV6-3; abundance: .; CDR3aa: CASSYRRDRAYNEQFF; CDR3nt: TGTGCCAGCAGTTATCGCCGGGACAGAGCCTACAATGAGCAGTTCTTC
j_gene: TRBJ2-3; d_gene: TRBD1; len: 12; v_gene: TRBV28; abundance: .; CDR3aa: CAIGQGPDTQYF; CDR3nt: TGTGCCATCGGACAGGGGCCAGATACGCAGTATTTT
j_gene: TRBJ2-3; d_gene: .; len: 12; v_gene: TRBV5-1; abundance: .; CDR3aa: CASSRYTDTQYF; CDR3nt: TGCGCCAGCAGCCGCTACACAGATACGCAGTATTTT
j_gene: TRBJ2-7; d_gene: .; len: 15; v_gene: TRBV7-3; abundance: once; CDR3aa: CASSPSGGYPYEQYF; CDR3nt: TGTGCCAGCAGCCCCTCCGGCGGGTACCCATACGAGCAGTACTTC
j_gene: TRBJ1-6; d_gene: .; len: 16; v_gene: TRBV19; abundance: .; CDR3aa: CASSIDRRGPNSPLHF; CDR3nt: TGTGCCAGTAGTATAGATCGGCGAGGTCCAAATTCACCCCTCCACTTT
j_gene: TRBJ2-7; d_gene: TRBD1; len: 14; v_gene: TRBV19; abundance: .; CDR3aa: CASSSRTGRVEQYF; CDR3nt: TGTGCCAGTAGCTCACGGACAGGGCGGGTCGAGCAGTACTTC
j_gene: TRBJ2-3; d_gene: .; len: 14; v_gene: TRBV19; abundance: .; CDR3aa: CASSIQTSTDTQYF; CDR3nt: TGTGCCAGTAGTATCCAGACTAGCACAGATACGCAGTATTTT
j_gene: TRBJ2-5; d_gene: TRBD2; len: 15; v_gene: TRBV2; abundance: .; CDR3aa: CASSDIRGEGETQYF; CDR3nt: TGTGCCAGCAGTGATATACGCGGGGAGGGTGAGACCCAGTACTTC
j_gene: TRBJ2-5; d_gene: TRBD1; len: 16; v_gene: TRBV24-1; abundance: .; CDR3aa: CATSDLPGQGLETQYF; CDR3nt: TGTGCCACCAGTGATCTCCCGGGACAGGGTCTTGAGACCCAGTACTTC
j_gene: TRBJ1-6; d_gene: .; len: 12; v_gene: TRBV28; abundance: once; CDR3aa: CASRYTGPPLHF; CDR3nt: TGTGCCAGCAGATATACAGGGCCACCCCTCCACTTT
j_gene: TRBJ2-1; d_gene: TRBD1; len: 12; v_gene: TRBV7-3; abundance: .; CDR3aa: CASSSPGGEQFF; CDR3nt: TGTGCCAGCAGCTCCCCAGGGGGTGAGCAGTTCTTC
j_gene: TRBJ1-2; d_gene: TRBD1; len: 14; v_gene: TRBV10-1; abundance: .; CDR3aa: CASSRGQGMDGYTF; CDR3nt: TGCGCCAGCAGTAGGGGACAGGGGATGGATGGCTACACCTTC
j_gene: TRBJ2-7; d_gene: TRBD1; len: 16; v_gene: TRBV5-4; abundance: .; CDR3aa: CASSKDRTGGVYEQYF; CDR3nt: TGTGCCAGCAGCAAGGACCGGACAGGGGGCGTCTACGAGCAGTACTTC
j_gene: TRBJ2-3; d_gene: .; len: 17; v_gene: TRBV29-1; abundance: .; CDR3aa: CSVPRGLNPPSTDTQYF; CDR3nt: TGCAGCGTTCCCAGGGGTCTTAATCCACCGAGCACAGATACGCAGTATTTT
j_gene: TRBJ1-1; d_gene: .; len: 14; v_gene: TRBV4-2; abundance: .; CDR3aa: CASSQDLRRGEAFF; CDR3nt: TGTGCCAGCAGCCAAGATTTACGGCGAGGTGAAGCTTTCTTT
j_gene: TRBJ1-6; d_gene: TRBD1; len: 18; v_gene: TRBV4-1; abundance: .; CDR3aa: CASSQALSGQGFNSPLHF; CDR3nt: TGCGCCAGCAGCCAAGCGTTGAGCGGACAGGGCTTTAATTCACCCCTCCACTTT
j_gene: TRBJ2-7; d_gene: TRBD2; len: 15; v_gene: TRBV10-3; abundance: .; CDR3aa: CAISETLAGPYEQYF; CDR3nt: TGTGCCATCAGTGAAACTCTAGCGGGTCCCTACGAGCAGTACTTC
j_gene: TRBJ2-7; d_gene: .; len: 12; v_gene: TRBV7-9; abundance: few; CDR3aa: CASQGLNYEQYF; CDR3nt: TGTGCCAGCCAGGGGCTGAACTACGAGCAGTACTTC
j_gene: TRBJ1-2; d_gene: TRBD1; len: 16; v_gene: TRBV27; abundance: .; CDR3aa: CASRGRDRGFNYGYTF; CDR3nt: TGTGCCAGCAGGGGGAGGGACAGGGGATTTAACTATGGCTACACCTTC
j_gene: TRBJ2-3; d_gene: TRBD2; len: 17; v_gene: TRBV5-1; abundance: .; CDR3aa: CASSLVAGRPSTDTQYF; CDR3nt: TGCGCCAGCAGCTTGGTCGCCGGGAGGCCTAGCACAGATACGCAGTATTTT
j_gene: TRBJ2-5; d_gene: .; len: 16; v_gene: TRBV6-5; abundance: .; CDR3aa: CASSYSVLFREGTQYF; CDR3nt: TGTGCCAGCAGTTACTCGGTTCTGTTCAGGGAAGGGACCCAGTACTTC
j_gene: TRBJ2-1; d_gene: TRBD2; len: 15; v_gene: TRBV3-1/TRBV3-2; abundance: few; CDR3aa: CASSQGSLAGNEQFF; CDR3nt: TGTGCCAGCAGCCAAGGGTCACTAGCGGGGAATGAGCAGTTCTTC
j_gene: TRBJ1-3; d_gene: .; len: 18; v_gene: TRBV5-1; abundance: .; CDR3aa: CASSLLPLGGTSGNTIYF; CDR3nt: TGCGCCAGCAGCTTGTTACCGTTGGGGGGTACCTCTGGAAACACCATATATTTT
j_gene: TRBJ2-2; d_gene: TRBD2; len: 16; v_gene: TRBV4-2; abundance: .; CDR3aa: CASSLGEGLRTGELFF; CDR3nt: TGTGCCAGCAGCCTAGGGGAGGGCCTCAGGACCGGGGAGCTGTTTTTT
j_gene: TRBJ2-7; d_gene: .; len: 13; v_gene: TRBV12-3/TRBV12-4; abundance: .; CDR3aa: CASSFGPKEEQYF; CDR3nt: TGTGCCAGCAGTTTTGGCCCTAAGGAGGAGCAGTACTTC
j_gene: TRBJ1-4; d_gene: .; len: 13; v_gene: TRBV18; abundance: .; CDR3aa: CASSLQGYEKLFF; CDR3nt: TGTGCCAGCTCACTACAGGGTTATGAAAAACTGTTTTTT
j_gene: TRBJ2-4; d_gene: .; len: 16; v_gene: TRBV15; abundance: .; CDR3aa: CATSRRGYLAKNIQYF; CDR3nt: TGTGCCACCAGCAGAAGGGGATATCTAGCCAAAAACATTCAGTACTTC
j_gene: TRBJ2-1; d_gene: TRBD2; len: 16; v_gene: TRBV7-2; abundance: .; CDR3aa: CASSLVNSGGAGEQFF; CDR3nt: TGTGCCAGCAGCTTAGTCAACAGCGGGGGGGCCGGTGAGCAGTTCTTC
j_gene: TRBJ2-3; d_gene: .; len: 13; v_gene: TRBV28; abundance: .; CDR3aa: CASSLEGTDTQYF; CDR3nt: TGTGCCAGCAGTTTAGAGGGTACAGATACGCAGTATTTT
j_gene: TRBJ2-4; d_gene: .; len: 14; v_gene: TRBV19; abundance: .; CDR3aa: CASSHSGAKNIQYF; CDR3nt: TGTGCCAGTAGCCACAGTGGTGCCAAAAACATTCAGTACTTC
j_gene: TRBJ2-3; d_gene: .; len: 15; v_gene: TRBV5-4; abundance: once; CDR3aa: CASHLFSSGPDTQYF; CDR3nt: TGTGCCAGCCACCTTTTTTCCTCAGGTCCGGATACGCAGTATTTT
j_gene: TRBJ2-3; d_gene: .; len: 13; v_gene: TRBV5-6; abundance: .; CDR3aa: CASSFVSTDTQYF; CDR3nt: TGTGCCAGCAGCTTTGTCAGTACAGATACGCAGTATTTT
j_gene: TRBJ2-7; d_gene: .; len: 15; v_gene: TRBV4-2; abundance: once; CDR3aa: CASSQDERALYEQYF; CDR3nt: TGTGCCAGCAGCCAAGATGAGCGGGCGCTCTACGAGCAGTACTTC
j_gene: TRBJ1-5; d_gene: TRBD1; len: 15; v_gene: TRBV7-8; abundance: .; CDR3aa: CASSPNDRENQPQHF; CDR3nt: TGTGCCAGCAGCCCAAACGACAGGGAAAATCAGCCCCAGCATTTT
j_gene: TRBJ2-7; d_gene: TRBD2; len: 16; v_gene: TRBV28; abundance: .; CDR3aa: CASSLSASGTLSEQYF; CDR3nt: TGTGCCAGCAGTTTATCTGCTAGCGGGACACTGAGCGAGCAGTACTTC
j_gene: TRBJ2-1; d_gene: .; len: 15; v_gene: TRBV7-2; abundance: .; CDR3aa: CASSLLSGSYNEQFF; CDR3nt: TGTGCCAGCAGCTTACTCAGCGGATCCTACAATGAGCAGTTCTTC
j_gene: TRBJ2-6; d_gene: TRBD1; len: 15; v_gene: TRBV14; abundance: .; CDR3aa: CATGQGAAGANVLTF; CDR3nt: TGTGCCACAGGACAGGGGGCCGCTGGGGCCAACGTCCTGACTTTC
j_gene: TRBJ2-7; d_gene: .; len: 13; v_gene: TRBV2; abundance: .; CDR3aa: CASSAGETYEQYF; CDR3nt: TGTGCCAGCAGTGCAGGGGAAACCTACGAGCAGTACTTC
j_gene: TRBJ2-5; d_gene: TRBD2; len: 16; v_gene: TRBV10-1; abundance: .; CDR3aa: CASSESSSGGLETQYF; CDR3nt: TGCGCCAGCAGTGAGTCGTCTAGCGGGGGGCTCGAGACCCAGTACTTC
j_gene: TRBJ2-7; d_gene: .; len: 12; v_gene: TRBV5-1; abundance: .; CDR3aa: CASSPDYYEQYF; CDR3nt: TGCGCCAGCAGTCCCGACTACTACGAGCAGTACTTC
j_gene: TRBJ2-7; d_gene: TRBD2; len: 21; v_gene: TRBV3-1/TRBV3-2; abundance: .; CDR3aa: CASSQDRQGGTSGTVLYEQYF; CDR3nt: TGTGCCAGCAGCCAAGATAGACAGGGGGGGACTAGCGGGACGGTCCTCTACGAGCAGTACTTC